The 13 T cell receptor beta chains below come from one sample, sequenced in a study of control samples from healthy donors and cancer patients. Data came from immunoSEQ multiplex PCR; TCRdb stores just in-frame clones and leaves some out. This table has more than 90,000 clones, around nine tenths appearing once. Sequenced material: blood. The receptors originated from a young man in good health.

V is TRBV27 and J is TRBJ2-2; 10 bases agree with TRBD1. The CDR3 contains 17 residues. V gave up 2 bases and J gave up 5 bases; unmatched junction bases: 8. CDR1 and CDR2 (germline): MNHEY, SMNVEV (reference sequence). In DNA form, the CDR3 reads TGTGCCAGCAGTTTAATGGGGGGACAGGGGCGAACCGGGGAGCTGTTTTTT. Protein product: CASSLMGGQGRTGELFF.

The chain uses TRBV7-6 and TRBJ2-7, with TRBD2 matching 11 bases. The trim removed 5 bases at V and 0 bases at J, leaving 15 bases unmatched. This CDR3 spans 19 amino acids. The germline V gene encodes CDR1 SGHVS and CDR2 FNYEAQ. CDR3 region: CASSPGTSGELPSSYEQYF. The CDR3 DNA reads TGTGCCAGCAGCCCCGGGACTAGCGGTGAACTCCCGAGCTCCTACGAGCAGTACTTC. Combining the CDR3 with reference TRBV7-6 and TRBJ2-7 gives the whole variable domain GAGVSQSPRYKVTKRGQDVALRCDPISGHVSLYWYRQALGQGPEFLTYFNYEAQQDKSGLPNDRFSAERPEGSISTLTIQRTEQRDSAMYRCASSPGTSGELPSSYEQYFGPGTRLTVT.

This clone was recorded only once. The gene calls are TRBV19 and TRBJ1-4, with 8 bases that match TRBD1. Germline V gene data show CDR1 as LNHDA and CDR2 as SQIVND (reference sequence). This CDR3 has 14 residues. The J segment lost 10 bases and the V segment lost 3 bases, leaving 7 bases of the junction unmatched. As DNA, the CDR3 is TGTGCCAGTAGTATCGGACAGGGCAGGGGAAAACTGTTTTTT. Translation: CASSIGQGRGKLFF.

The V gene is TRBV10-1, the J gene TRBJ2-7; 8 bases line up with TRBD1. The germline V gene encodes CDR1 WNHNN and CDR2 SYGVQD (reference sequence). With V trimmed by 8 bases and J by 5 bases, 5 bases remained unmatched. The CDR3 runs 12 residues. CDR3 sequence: CASSPGGHEQYF. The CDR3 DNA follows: TGCGCCAGCTCCCCAGGGGGCCACGAGCAGTACTTC.

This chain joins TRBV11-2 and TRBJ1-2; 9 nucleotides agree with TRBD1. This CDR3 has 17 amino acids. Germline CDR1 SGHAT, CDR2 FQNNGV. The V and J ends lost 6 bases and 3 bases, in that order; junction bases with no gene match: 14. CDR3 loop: CASSHPGQGVSDYGYTF. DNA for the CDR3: TGTGCCAGCAGTCATCCGGGACAGGGAGTTTCGGACTATGGCTACACCTTC.

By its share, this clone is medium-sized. CDR3 in amino acids: CASSSDGYGYTF. The CDR3 DNA reads TGTGCCAGCAGCTCGGACGGCTATGGCTACACCTTC. The J gene is TRBJ1-2, the V gene TRBV7-2, with D hard to call. Trimming shortened V by 4 bases and J by 4 bases, and 7 bases separated the two germline ends. The germline V gene encodes CDR1 SGHTA and CDR2 FQGNSA. The CDR3 is 12 residues long.

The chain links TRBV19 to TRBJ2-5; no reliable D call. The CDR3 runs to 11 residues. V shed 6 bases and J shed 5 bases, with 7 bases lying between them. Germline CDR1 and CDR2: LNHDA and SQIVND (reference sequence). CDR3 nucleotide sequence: TGTGCCAGTAGCCGGGCGGAGACCCAGTACTTC. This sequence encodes CASSRAETQYF.

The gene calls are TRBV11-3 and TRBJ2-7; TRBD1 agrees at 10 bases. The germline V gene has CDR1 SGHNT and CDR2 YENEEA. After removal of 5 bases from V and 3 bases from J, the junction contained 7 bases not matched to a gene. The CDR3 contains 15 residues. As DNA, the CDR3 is TGTGCCAGCAGCCCGGGACAGGGGCCAATCTACGAGCAGTACTTC. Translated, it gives CASSPGQGPIYEQYF. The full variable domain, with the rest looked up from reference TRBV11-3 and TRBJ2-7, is EAGVVQSPRYKIIEKKQPVAFWCNPISGHNTLYWYLQNLGQGPELLIRYENEEAVDDSQLPKDRFSAERLKGVDSTLKIQPAELGDSAVYLCASSPGQGPIYEQYFGPGTRLTVT.

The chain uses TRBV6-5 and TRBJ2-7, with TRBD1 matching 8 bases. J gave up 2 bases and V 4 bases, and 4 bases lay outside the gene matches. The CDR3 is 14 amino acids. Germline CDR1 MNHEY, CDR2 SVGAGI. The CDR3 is CASSLGTGAYEQYF. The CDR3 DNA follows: TGTGCCAGCAGTTTAGGGACAGGAGCCTACGAGCAGTACTTC.

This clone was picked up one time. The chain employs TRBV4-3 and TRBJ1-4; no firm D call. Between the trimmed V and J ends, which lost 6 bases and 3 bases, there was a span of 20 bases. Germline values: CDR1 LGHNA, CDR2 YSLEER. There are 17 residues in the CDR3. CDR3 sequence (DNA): TGCGCCAGCAGATCCCAGGTGATCAGCACATCTAATGAAAAACTGTTTTTT. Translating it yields CASRSQVISTSNEKLFF.

CDR3 DNA: TGTGCCAGCAGCTTATCCAGGAACACAGATACGCAGTATTTT. Translation: CASSLSRNTDTQYF. The rearrangement uses TRBV7-8 and TRBJ2-3, with D unresolved. The CDR3 runs to 14 residues. The V gene's germline CDR1 is SGHVS and CDR2 FQNEAQ. V gave up 2 bases and J gave up 2 bases, with 8 bases separating them.

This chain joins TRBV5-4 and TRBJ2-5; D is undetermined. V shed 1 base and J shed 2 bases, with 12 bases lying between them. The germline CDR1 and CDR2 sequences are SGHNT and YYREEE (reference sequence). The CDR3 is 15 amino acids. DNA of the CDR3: TGTGCCAGCAGCTTGTCGCGGACCCTTCAAGAGACCCAGTACTTC. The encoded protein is CASSLSRTLQETQYF.

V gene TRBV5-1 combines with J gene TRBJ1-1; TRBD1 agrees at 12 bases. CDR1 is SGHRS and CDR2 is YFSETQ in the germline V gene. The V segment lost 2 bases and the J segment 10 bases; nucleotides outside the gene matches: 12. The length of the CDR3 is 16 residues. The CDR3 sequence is CASSFNSGQGALGAFF. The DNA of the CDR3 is TGCGCCAGCAGCTTCAACTCGGGACAGGGGGCTTTAGGAGCTTTCTTT.